The source of this TCR beta chain is a study of blood T cell repertoires in COVID-19. The wider study: Donors in the United States, Italy and Spain gave samples during acute or convalescent COVID-19. From T cells, B-cell-depleted T cells, or PBMCs came the material, which was cDNA or gDNA.

Individuals drawn from some 25 US areas were roughly 18 to 95 years old. Participants' own reports of clinical history determined their cohort assignment. The table came from immunoSEQ multiplex PCR; TCRdb's copy has only in-frame clones and leaves some out. Of about 480,000 clones detected, 85% to 90% appear once; the ten largest clones hold roughly 1.9%. The sequence was collected from a woman between 40 and 55 years old who had recovered from COVID-19. The source material was PBMCs or T cells enriched from blood (not recorded which).

The CDR3 sequence: CASGSPSGTGEYWSIYEQYF. The CDR3 DNA reads TGTGCTAGTGGTTCCCCTTCCGGGACAGGGGAGTATTGGTCTATCTACGAGCAGTACTTC. V is TRBV12-5 and J is TRBJ2-7; 10 bases are a match to TRBD1. Germline trimming cut 4 bases from V and 3 bases from J; bases unmatched to any gene: 21. This CDR3 is built from 20 residues. Germline assignment: CDR1 LGHNT and CDR2 FRNRAP. Complete variable domain (other parts from reference TRBV12-5 and TRBJ2-7): DARVTQTPRHKVTEMGQEVTMRCQPILGHNTVFWYRQTMMQGLELLAYFRNRAPLDDSGMPKDRFSAEMPDATLATLKIQPSEPRDSAVYFCASGSPSGTGEYWSIYEQYFGPGTRLTVT.